These 13 T cell receptor beta chains share one sample of origin, sequenced in a study of blood T cell repertoires in COVID-19 (dated by TCRdb to about 2020). The receptor library was made with the immunoSEQ multiplex PCR assay. TCRdb stores this immuneACCESS table with in-frame sequences only. Part of the clones is absent; in the studies checked, under half of the shortfall reflects unresolved V genes, and no reason is known for the rest. Present in this sample are about 62,000 clones, more than 80% of which were seen just once. 1.3% of the sample is in the top ten clones. Material for sequencing was peripheral blood. The receptors were gathered from a woman over 75 with acute or convalescent COVID-19.

This chain joins TRBV10-2 and TRBJ1-6; 8 positions match TRBD1. This CDR3 comprises 13 residues. CDR1 WSHSY and CDR2 SAAADI come from the germline V gene. The V and J ends lost 8 bases and 10 bases, in that order; junction bases with no gene match: 7. The CDR3 sequence: CASSPTGGSPLHF. In nucleotides, the CDR3 is TGCGCCAGCTCCCCAACAGGGGGATCACCCCTCCACTTT.

This sequence joins TRBV19 and TRBJ2-3, with TRBD2 as a possible D gene (5 bases). This CDR3 spans 15 amino acids. With 3 bases removed from V and 6 bases from J, the gap between germline ends came to 16 bases. Germline V gene sequence: CDR1 LNHDA, CDR2 SQIVND (reference sequence). The CDR3 nucleotides read TGTGCCAGTAGTATGGGAGCCGGTTCGGGGGATACGCAGTATTTT. Amino acids: CASSMGAGSGDTQYF.

The CDR3 coding sequence is TGCAGTGCTAGTATTACGGGGACCTACGAGCAGTACTTC. This codes for CSASITGTYEQYF. The V and J genes are TRBV20-1 and TRBJ2-7; a weak D match, TRBD2 (5 bases). Per germline, CDR1 DFQATT and CDR2 SNEGSKA (reference sequence). V gave up 3 bases and J gave up 2 bases, with 11 bases separating them. This CDR3 has 13 residues.

The chain employs TRBV19 and TRBJ2-3; 9 nucleotides match TRBD2. Germline V lookup: CDR1 LNHDA, CDR2 SQIVND (reference sequence). Trimming took 11 bases from V and 4 from J; bases not matched to a gene: 10. The CDR3 covers 14 residues. CDR3 nucleotides: TGTGCCTCTAGCCCAGCGGGGGGTCCAGATACGCAGTATTTT. Its protein is CASSPAGGPDTQYF.

The rearrangement joins TRBV7-9 to TRBJ2-3, with D maybe TRBD2 (6 bases). V shed 1 base and J shed 1 base, with 12 bases lying between them. From germline, CDR1 is SEHNR and CDR2 FQNEAQ (reference sequence). The CDR3 totals 16 residues. CDR3 loop: CASSLDRGGGTDTQYF. CDR3 bases: TGTGCCAGCAGCTTAGATAGAGGCGGGGGCACAGATACGCAGTATTTT.

This clone was found once. The chain combines TRBV5-1 with TRBJ2-1, with 8 bases matching TRBD1. The germline gives CDR1 SGHRS, CDR2 YFSETQ. With 0 bases clipped from V and 2 bases from J, the junction kept 1 base outside the gene matches. The CDR3 length is 15 residues. CDR3 sequence: CASSLGQGPYNEQFF. The CDR3 region has the DNA TGCGCCAGCAGCTTGGGACAGGGGCCCTACAATGAGCAGTTCTTC.

This clone was observed a handful of times. The rearrangement uses TRBV7-2 and TRBJ1-3; TRBD1 is a possible D gene (6 bases). Germline V gene lookup returns CDR1 SGHTA and CDR2 FQGNSA. The V gene lost 0 bases and the J gene lost 3 bases, with 12 bases spanning the gap. The CDR3 contains 16 residues. The CDR3 sequence is CASSLAGGYSGNTIYF. For the CDR3, the DNA is TGTGCCAGCAGCTTAGCAGGGGGTTATAGTGGAAACACCATATATTTT.

This chain connects TRBV7-9 to TRBJ1-1, with 8 bases lining up with TRBD1. The CDR3 is 14 amino acids. V gave up 4 bases and J gave up 6 bases; unmatched junction bases: 7. Germline assignment: CDR1 SEHNR and CDR2 FQNEAQ (reference sequence). The chain's CDR3 is CASSSQQGAPEAFF. The CDR3 DNA sequence: TGTGCCAGCAGCTCCCAGCAGGGGGCGCCTGAAGCTTTCTTT.

This chain joins TRBV18 and TRBJ1-6; D perhaps matches TRBD1 (5 bases). Trimming shortened V by 3 bases and J by 10 bases, and 22 bases separated the two germline ends. In germline, CDR1 is KGHSH, CDR2 LQKENI. This CDR3 has 17 amino acids. The CDR3 loop is CASSPPPQQDGQSPLHF. The CDR3 DNA is TGTGCCAGCTCACCCCCGCCCCAACAGGACGGCCAATCACCCCTCCACTTT.

The rearrangement joins TRBV19 to TRBJ1-1; D unresolved. The CDR3 length is 12 residues. Germline loops: CDR1 LNHDA, CDR2 SQIVND (reference sequence). Between the trimmed V and J ends, which lost 5 bases and 4 bases, there was a span of 8 bases. The CDR3 nucleotides read TGTGCCAGTAGTCCGTTATTCACTGAAGCTTTCTTT. This encodes CASSPLFTEAFF. The whole variable domain, remainder taken from reference TRBV19 and TRBJ1-1, is DGGITQSPKYLFRKEGQNVTLSCEQNLNHDAMYWYRQDPGQGLRLIYYSQIVNDFQKGDIAEGYSVSREKKESFPLTVTSAQKNPTAFYLCASSPLFTEAFFGQGTRLTVV.

The rearrangement uses TRBV23-1 and TRBJ2-7; maybe TRBD2 (5 bases). TRBV23-1 is identified as an open reading frame with a role that is uncertain. This CDR3 comprises 13 residues. Trimming cost V 3 bases and J 7 bases, with 13 bases left between them. CDR3 sequence reads: CASSHTGRGEQYF. The CDR3 coding sequence is TGCGCCAGCAGTCATACGGGTAGAGGGGAGCAGTACTTC.

This chain connects TRBV6-5 to TRBJ1-3, with D hard to call. CDR1 MNHEY and CDR2 SVGAGI come from the germline V gene. This CDR3 contains 13 residues. Trimming took off 0 bases at V and 7 bases at J, with 7 bases between the two ends. CDR3 coding DNA: TGTGCCAGCAGTTACTCCGGAGAGAACACCATATATTTT. As protein: CASSYSGENTIYF.

This chain uses TRBV19 with TRBJ1-5; 7 bases map to TRBD1. CDR3 length: 13 residues. CDR1 and CDR2 (germline): LNHDA, SQIVND (reference sequence). J gave up 4 bases and V 6 bases, and 3 bases lay outside the gene matches. The CDR3 here is CASSEDRNQPQHF. The CDR3 region has the DNA TGTGCCAGTAGCGAGGACAGGAATCAGCCCCAGCATTTT.